These 29 T cell receptor beta chains were sequenced from one sample in a study of radiation and T cells in renal cell carcinoma. TCRdb's copy holds only in-frame clones and misses some; the assay was immunoSEQ multiplex PCR. Of 70,000 or so clones in the sample, around 80% are singletons; the top ten hold 5.8%. Regarding time point: blood 2 weeks post-SBRT. Treatment in this sample: 15 Gy SBRT to primary tumor, nephrectomy 4 weeks later. Sequencing was performed on blood, taken from a patient whose treatment included radiotherapy and nephrectomy. The source is a man in his sixties with renal cell carcinoma.

The chain recombines TRBV4-1 with TRBJ1-1; D uncertain. Germline V gene data show CDR1 as MGHRA and CDR2 as YSYEKL. The CDR3 is made up of 13 amino acids. Trimming left V 1 base short and J 3 bases short, with 6 bases between. The CDR3 sequence: CASSQVGYTEAFF. In DNA, the CDR3 is TGCGCCAGCAGCCAAGTAGGGTACACTGAAGCTTTCTTT.

This clone was seen a handful of times. The chain has TRBV6-1 and TRBJ2-7; the match to TRBD1 covers 7 bases. CDR3 length: 15 residues. Trimming cost V 6 bases and J 0 bases; bases outside gene matches: 8. The germline V gene encodes CDR1 MNHNS and CDR2 SASEGT. Here the CDR3 DNA reads TGTGCCAGCAGGGCAAACAGGGGACCCTCCTACGAGCAGTACTTC. Its translation is CASRANRGPSYEQYF.

This chain connects TRBV19 to TRBJ2-7; 10 nucleotides agree with TRBD1. This CDR3 has 15 amino acids. Germline CDR1 and CDR2: LNHDA and SQIVND (reference sequence). Trimming cost V 4 bases and J 2 bases; bases outside gene matches: 5. CDR3 sequence (DNA): TGTGCCAGTAGTAGGGGACAGGGGTTACCCTACGAGCAGTACTTC. It encodes CASSRGQGLPYEQYF. Complete variable domain (other parts from reference TRBV19 and TRBJ2-7): DGGITQSPKYLFRKEGQNVTLSCEQNLNHDAMYWYRQDPGQGLRLIYYSQIVNDFQKGDIAEGYSVSREKKESFPLTVTSAQKNPTAFYLCASSRGQGLPYEQYFGPGTRLTVT.

The V gene is TRBV7-9, the J gene TRBJ2-7; 7 nucleotides line up with TRBD1. The trim removed 1 base at V and 0 bases at J, leaving 15 bases unmatched. From germline, CDR1 is SEHNR and CDR2 FQNEAQ (reference sequence). The length of the CDR3 is 19 residues. The CDR3 nucleotides are TGTGCCAGCAGCTTAGGGACAGGCCGTACTCCTTATTCCTCCTACGAGCAGTACTTC. Translation: CASSLGTGRTPYSSYEQYF.

The rearrangement joins TRBV5-5 to TRBJ1-1; D remains ambiguous. Germline V lookup: CDR1 SGHKS, CDR2 YYEKEE (reference sequence). V dropped 3 bases and J dropped 3 bases, with 15 bases sitting between them. CDR3 size: 15 residues. The CDR3 protein is CASSSWARVDTEAFF. Here the CDR3 DNA reads TGTGCCAGCAGCTCTTGGGCTCGAGTTGACACTGAAGCTTTCTTT. Based on the CDR3 plus reference TRBV5-5 and TRBJ1-1, the full variable domain is DAGVTQSPTHLIKTRGQQVTLRCSPISGHKSVSWYQQVLGQGPQFIFQYYEKEERGRGNFPDRFSARQFPNYSSELNVNALLLGDSALYLCASSSWARVDTEAFFGQGTRLTVV.

The V call is TRBV11-2, the J call TRBJ2-5, with 7 bases matching TRBD1. The CDR3 extends over 17 amino acids. Germline loops: CDR1 SGHAT, CDR2 FQNNGV. Trimming cost V 1 base and J 5 bases; bases outside gene matches: 13. DNA of the CDR3: TGTGCCAGCAGCTTAGGGGATAGGACAGGCCGTGGGGAGACCCAGTACTTC. This codes for CASSLGDRTGRGETQYF.

The chain links TRBV28 to TRBJ1-5, with 9 positions matching TRBD1. This CDR3 region has 14 residues. The germline CDR1 and CDR2 sequences are MDHEN and SYDVKM. V lost 6 bases, J lost 4 bases, and 4 bases stayed unmatched. In nucleotides, the CDR3 is TGTGCCAGCAGGGGACAGGGCGCAAATCAGCCCCAGCATTTT. It codes for CASRGQGANQPQHF.

The chain is built from TRBV6-5 and TRBJ1-1; 7 bases align to TRBD1. V lost 6 bases and J lost 2; bases outside the gene matches: 6. CDR3 length: 14 residues. CDR1 is MNHEY, CDR2 SVGAGI, per germline. CDR3 protein: CASRRDRGNTEAFF. The CDR3 DNA is TGTGCCAGCAGAAGGGACAGAGGAAACACTGAAGCTTTCTTT.

The CDR3 bases are TGTGCCAGCAGCTTCCCCCTCGGACTAGCGGGACTCACAGATACGCAGTATTTT. This translates into CASSFPLGLAGLTDTQYF. This chain uses TRBV7-9 with TRBJ2-3; 12 bases fit TRBD2. This CDR3 region has 18 residues. V lost 3 bases to trimming and J lost 2 bases; unmatched junction nucleotides: 9. Germline V gives CDR1 SEHNR, CDR2 FQNEAQ (reference sequence).

This chain joins TRBV28 and TRBJ1-1; TRBD1 might be the D (6 bases). Germline CDR1 MDHEN, CDR2 SYDVKM. Trimming cost V 10 bases and J 2 bases, with 20 bases left between them. The CDR3 has 15 residues. For the CDR3, the DNA is TGTGCCACCTACCTGCCCTGGACAGATAACACTGAAGCTTTCTTT. Its protein product is CATYLPWTDNTEAFF.

The V call is TRBV6-4, the J call TRBJ2-2, with D perhaps matching TRBD1 or TRBD2 (5 bases each). Germline values: CDR1 MRHNA, CDR2 SNTAGT. V was shortened by 4 bases and J by 7 bases, with 10 bases between the two germline ends. The CDR3 runs 13 residues. The CDR3 loop is CASSVEGHGELFF. As DNA, the CDR3 is TGTGCCAGCAGTGTAGAGGGGCACGGGGAGCTGTTTTTT.

The chain recombines TRBV7-9 with TRBJ2-7; 11 bases agree with TRBD1. The CDR3 consists of 16 residues. Germline loops: CDR1 SEHNR, CDR2 FQNEAQ (reference sequence). V lost 3 bases to trimming and J lost 2 bases; unmatched junction nucleotides: 6. The CDR3: CASSFTGTGGTYEQYF. CDR3 nucleotide sequence: TGTGCCAGCAGCTTTACCGGGACAGGGGGAACCTACGAGCAGTACTTC.

The chain joins TRBV10-3 to TRBJ2-2; 9 positions match TRBD1. V was pared by 6 bases and J by 7 bases, with 3 bases of the junction left unmatched. The germline V gene encodes CDR1 ENHRY and CDR2 SYGVKD. The CDR3 loop spans 13 amino acids. CDR3 amino acids: CAIRQGASGELFF. In DNA, the CDR3 is TGTGCCATCAGACAGGGGGCAAGCGGGGAGCTGTTTTTT.

V usage is TRBV28 and J usage is TRBJ2-7; 8 positions agree with TRBD1. The CDR3 spans 12 residues. V dropped 9 bases and J dropped 5; count of bases not matched to a gene: 6. Looked up from germline, CDR1 is MDHEN and CDR2 is SYDVKM. In nucleotides, the CDR3 is TGTGCCAGTGGGGGACAGGCGCACGAGCAGTACTTC. As protein: CASGGQAHEQYF.

For the CDR3, the DNA is TGTGCCAGCAGTGAAGGCCCTTGGGATACGCAGTATTTT. This codes for CASSEGPWDTQYF. V gene TRBV6-4 combines with J gene TRBJ2-3, with D uncertain. CDR1 is MRHNA, CDR2 SNTAGT, per germline. Between the trimmed V and J ends, which lost 3 bases and 6 bases, there was a span of 10 bases. The length of the CDR3 is 13 residues.

This chain joins TRBV7-2 and TRBJ2-7; 11 nucleotides align to TRBD2. J lost 3 bases, V lost 5 bases, and 6 bases had no gene match. From germline, CDR1 is SGHTA and CDR2 FQGNSA. This CDR3 is built from 15 residues. CDR3 bases: TGTGCCAGCAGCCGCCGGACTAGCGGGCTCTACGAGCAGTACTTC. Its protein product is CASSRRTSGLYEQYF.

The chain employs TRBV7-9 and TRBJ2-5; the match to TRBD2 covers 13 bases. CDR1 is SEHNR and CDR2 is FQNEAQ in the germline V gene (reference sequence). Trimming took 1 base from V and 0 from J; bases not matched to a gene: 2. This CDR3 comprises 17 residues. The CDR3 loop is CASSLELAGGYQETQYF. CDR3 DNA: TGTGCCAGCAGCTTAGAACTAGCGGGAGGGTACCAAGAGACCCAGTACTTC.

This clone appeared a few times. The genes are TRBV2 and TRBJ2-7; 7 nucleotides line up with TRBD1. The CDR3 consists of 12 residues. J was trimmed by 4 bases and V by 5 bases; bases with no gene match: 2. Germline V gene lookup returns CDR1 SNHLY and CDR2 FYNNEI. CDR3 residues: CASSPGGYEQYF. For the CDR3, the DNA is TGTGCCAGCAGTCCAGGGGGTTACGAGCAGTACTTC.

The genes are TRBV10-1 and TRBJ2-7; the match to TRBD2 covers 8 bases. The CDR3 runs to 14 residues. The junction had 7 bases not matched to a gene; V was cut back by 4 bases and J by 5 bases. The germline CDR1 and CDR2 sequences are WNHNN and SYGVQD (reference sequence). The CDR3 sequence: CASSAGTSVDEQYF. The CDR3 DNA sequence: TGCGCCAGCAGTGCCGGGACTAGTGTAGACGAGCAGTACTTC.

The rearrangement joins TRBV27 to TRBJ1-1; 9 positions match TRBD1. This CDR3 region has 18 residues. V dropped 2 bases and J dropped 1; count of bases not matched to a gene: 11. CDR1 is MNHEY and CDR2 is SMNVEV in the germline V gene (reference sequence). This chain's CDR3 is CASSLVYRGRGWNTEAFF. The DNA of the CDR3 is TGTGCCAGCAGTTTAGTTTACAGGGGGCGCGGATGGAACACTGAAGCTTTCTTT.

This chain joins TRBV4-1 and TRBJ1-3; 9 positions match TRBD1. This CDR3 region has 15 residues. Germline V lookup: CDR1 MGHRA, CDR2 YSYEKL. V shed 4 bases, J shed 4 bases, and the junction held 5 bases outside the gene matches. CDR3 sequence (DNA): TGCGCCAGCAGCCCAAGGGACAGGGAAGGAAACACCATATATTTT. This sequence encodes CASSPRDREGNTIYF.

The chain has TRBV7-2 and TRBJ1-2, with D unclear. The V and J ends lost 2 bases and 0 bases respectively, with 7 bases between them. The CDR3 consists of 14 residues. CDR1 SGHTA and CDR2 FQGNSA come from the germline V gene. The CDR3 spells CASSLFTSNYGYTF. The DNA of the CDR3 is TGTGCCAGCAGCTTATTCACTTCTAACTATGGCTACACCTTC.

The chain employs TRBV6-1 and TRBJ2-5; a weak D match, TRBD1 (6 bases). The J call is uncertain, as TRBJ2-7 better fits the DNA end. The CDR3 is 12 amino acids. The germline gives CDR1 MNHNS, CDR2 SASEGT. The CDR3 spells CASSGDIYEQYF. The CDR3, as DNA: TGTGCCAGCAGTGGGGACATTTACGAGCAGTACTTC.

The chain is built from TRBV2 and TRBJ2-2; 8 positions match TRBD2. The CDR3 runs 14 residues. V trimming: 7 bases; J trimming: 7 bases; junction bases outside the gene matches: 8. Germline-derived CDR1 and CDR2 are SNHLY and FYNNEI. The CDR3 DNA sequence: TGTGCCAGCAAGGGACTAGTAGGAGTCGGGGAGCTGTTTTTT. Encoded protein: CASKGLVGVGELFF.

The genes are TRBV5-5 and TRBJ1-2; unclear D gene. This CDR3 is built from 13 residues. Trimming took 2 bases from V and 4 from J, leaving 9 bases between them. Germline loops: CDR1 SGHKS, CDR2 YYEKEE (reference sequence). The CDR3 here is CASSFPGVYGYTF. The CDR3 DNA reads as TGTGCCAGCAGCTTTCCCGGCGTCTATGGCTACACCTTC. The full variable domain, with the rest looked up from reference TRBV5-5 and TRBJ1-2, is DAGVTQSPTHLIKTRGQQVTLRCSPISGHKSVSWYQQVLGQGPQFIFQYYEKEERGRGNFPDRFSARQFPNYSSELNVNALLLGDSALYLCASSFPGVYGYTFGSGTRLTVV.

The rearrangement joins TRBV6-5 to TRBJ2-7; weak D call: TRBD1 (6 bases). CDR1 is MNHEY, CDR2 SVGAGI, per germline. Between the trimmed V and J ends, which lost 6 bases and 2 bases, there was a span of 11 bases. The CDR3 runs 13 residues. This chain's CDR3 is CASRQGLTYEQYF. CDR3 nucleotides: TGTGCCAGCAGGCAGGGGCTTACCTACGAGCAGTACTTC.

This clone was seen only a few times. CDR3 DNA: TGTGCCAGCAGCCCGCGTGGGGAGACCCAGTACTTC. This sequence encodes CASSPRGETQYF. The chain recombines TRBV14 with TRBJ2-5; D not resolved. Trimming pared 4 bases from V and 5 bases from J, leaving 8 bases between. CDR1 SGHDN and CDR2 FVKESK come from the germline V gene. This CDR3 region has 12 residues.

The CDR3 DNA sequence: TGCGCCAGCAGCTTGGCTAGCGGGGGGGCAGATACGCAGTATTTT. Amino acid sequence: CASSLASGGADTQYF. The V gene is TRBV5-1, the J gene TRBJ2-3, with TRBD2 matching 12 bases. Germline V gene data show CDR1 as SGHRS and CDR2 as YFSETQ. This CDR3 has 15 residues. V dropped 0 bases and J dropped 4; count of bases not matched to a gene: 0.

The CDR3 reads CASSQDRGSSDTQYF. CDR3 bases: TGCGCCAGCAGCCAAGATCGGGGCAGCTCAGATACGCAGTATTTT. The chain recombines TRBV4-3 with TRBJ2-3, with D possibly called TRBD1 or TRBD2 (5 bases each). The CDR3 is 15 residues long. Between the trimmed V and J ends, which lost 0 bases and 4 bases, there was a span of 11 bases. Germline values: CDR1 LGHNA, CDR2 YSLEER.